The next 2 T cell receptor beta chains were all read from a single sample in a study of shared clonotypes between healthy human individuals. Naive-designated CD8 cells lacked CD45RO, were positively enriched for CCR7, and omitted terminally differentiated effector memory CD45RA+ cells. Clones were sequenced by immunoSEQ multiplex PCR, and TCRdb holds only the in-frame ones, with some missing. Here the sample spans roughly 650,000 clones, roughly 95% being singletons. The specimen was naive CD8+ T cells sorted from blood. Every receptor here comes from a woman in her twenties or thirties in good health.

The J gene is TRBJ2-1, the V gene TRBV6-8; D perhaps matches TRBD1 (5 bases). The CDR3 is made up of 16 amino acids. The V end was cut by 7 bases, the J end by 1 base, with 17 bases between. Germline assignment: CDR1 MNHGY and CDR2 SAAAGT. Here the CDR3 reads CASIKLGQISYNEQFF. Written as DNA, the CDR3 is TGTGCCAGCATAAAACTCGGACAAATTTCCTACAATGAGCAGTTCTTC.

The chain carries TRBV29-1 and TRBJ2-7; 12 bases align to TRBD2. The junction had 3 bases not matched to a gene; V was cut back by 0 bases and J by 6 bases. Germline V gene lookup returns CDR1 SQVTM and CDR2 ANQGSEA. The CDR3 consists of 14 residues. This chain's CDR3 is CSVEDLAGGFEQYF. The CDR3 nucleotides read TGCAGCGTTGAAGATCTAGCGGGAGGGTTCGAGCAGTACTTC.